The T cell receptor (beta chain) described here comes from a study of blood T cells in healthy people across ages. Peripheral blood was drawn, approximately 9.5 milliliters per donor. Using a J-beta primer mix together with a sample-barcoded 5' primer, a second PCR was run for about 6 to 12 cycles. TCRdb reprocessed the 5' RACE reads with MiXCR, giving one entry per CDR3 protein. The sample consists of hundreds of thousands of distinct CDR3 sequences, roughly 46% of them appearing once. V was clipped by 3 bases and J by 4 bases, with 14 bases between them. Per germline, CDR1 SEHNR and CDR2 FQNEAQ (reference sequence). CDR3 length: 15 amino acids.

The sequenced sample consisted of blood. V is TRBV7-9 and J is TRBJ2-3; D unclear. This sequence was found in a man aged 80 or over in good health. CDR3 sequence (DNA): TGTGCCAGCAGCTTCTCCTCCGGGTTGTCAGATACGCAGTATTTT. Translating it yields CASSFSSGLSDTQYF.